This T cell receptor (beta chain) was identified during a study of shared clonotypes between healthy human individuals. Comments on this clone: In the same sample, other DNA sequences code for this CDR3.

Genomic DNA belonging to each subset was distributed in equal measure over several immunoSEQ plates. In replicate PCRs of unsorted PBMC, around 0.3 ug DNA, around 30,000 T cell genomes, was used. Here immunoSEQ multiplex PCR was the method, and the copy in TCRdb shows in-frame clones only, minus some. The sample has fewer than 700,000 clones, roughly 79% seen once; the top ten hold around 12%. The sequenced material came from PBMCs. The sequence came from a woman in her 40s in good health. Some clones in this sample may be carry-over from other donors' samples.

The CDR3 DNA follows: TGTGCCAGCAGGAAGGGGGCTGGGGGCCAGCCCCAGCATTTT. It specifies CASRKGAGGQPQHF. J is TRBJ1-5 and V is TRBV2, with 7 bases lining up with TRBD1. CDR1 and CDR2 from the germline V gene are SNHLY and FYNNEI. V was clipped by 6 bases and J by 7 bases; unmatched bases: 9. The CDR3 loop spans 14 amino acids.